The 26 T cell receptor beta chains in this list originate from one sample, sequenced in a study of metastatic and nonmetastatic thyroid tumors. TCRdb reprocessed the PCR reads using MiXCR. Of about 43,000 clones in the sample, about an eighth were seen once. Every patient was untreated before thyroid surgery. The sequenced sample was blood. The receptors come from a female donor with papillary thyroid cancer or a benign thyroid nodule (not recorded which). Some clones in this sample may be carry-over from other donors' samples.

This clone was observed many times. This chain uses TRBV28 with TRBJ2-1; the match to TRBD2 covers 10 bases. The CDR3 covers 15 residues. Germline CDR1 and CDR2: MDHEN and SYDVKM. Trimming cost V 5 bases and J 7 bases; bases outside gene matches: 8. CDR3 protein: CASSRPGLAWNEQFF. CDR3 in DNA: TGTGCCAGCAGTCGCCCGGGACTAGCGTGGAATGAGCAGTTCTTC.

This clone has ten or more counts. The CDR3 reads CASSLDLRVTDTQYF. DNA for the CDR3: TGTGCCAGCAGCTTAGATCTCAGAGTCACAGATACGCAGTATTTT. The V gene is TRBV11-3, the J gene TRBJ2-3; no definite D call. The CDR3 is 15 residues long. The germline V and J ends were trimmed by 0 bases and 2 bases, with 9 bases remaining between them. CDR1 is SGHNT, CDR2 YENEEA, per germline.

This chain links TRBV11-2 with TRBJ2-3; possibly TRBD2 for D (6 bases). Germline V gives CDR1 SGHAT, CDR2 FQNNGV. The CDR3 contains 15 residues. Trimming stripped 5 bases from V and 4 bases from J, with 16 bases between. The CDR3 coding sequence is TGTGCCAGCAGCCTTACGAGCGGGTCCCCAGATACGCAGTATTTT. Amino acids: CASSLTSGSPDTQYF.

This clone was counted ten times or more. The rearrangement uses TRBV7-9 and TRBJ2-2; TRBD1 aligns across 7 bases. The germline V gene encodes CDR1 SEHNR and CDR2 FQNEAQ (reference sequence). This CDR3 spans 14 amino acids. V lost 5 bases and J lost 2; bases outside the gene matches: 2. The CDR3: CASSGTVNTGELFF. CDR3 sequence (DNA): TGTGCCAGCAGCGGGACAGTTAACACCGGGGAGCTGTTTTTT. Filled out from reference TRBV7-9 and TRBJ2-2, the complete variable domain reads DTGVSQNPRHKITKRGQNVTFRCDPISEHNRLYWYRQTLGQGPEFLTYFQNEAQLEKSRLLSDRFSAERPKGSFSTLEIQRTEQGDSAMYLCASSGTVNTGELFFGEGSRLTVL.

This clone came up a few times. This sequence may be a read error, since a much larger clone differs from it by one base. Other nucleotide sequences in the sample specify the same CDR3. V and J are TRBV6-2 or TRBV6-3 and TRBJ2-1; TRBD1 is a possible D gene (5 bases). This CDR3 is built from 13 residues. The germline V gene has CDR1 MNHEY and CDR2 SVGEGT. Trimming shortened V by 5 bases and J by 7 bases, and 12 bases separated the two germline ends. In DNA form, the CDR3 reads TGTGCCAGCAGTCCACACACAGGTAATGAGCAGTTCTTC. Protein sequence: CASSPHTGNEQFF.

There are many counts of this clone. CDR3 coding DNA: TGTGCCACCAGTGATTGGGGGGATACGCAGTATTTT. As protein: CATSDWGDTQYF. The chain has TRBV24-1 and TRBJ2-3; D may correspond to TRBD1 or TRBD2 (5 bases each). V lost 2 bases, J lost 6 bases, and 5 bases lay in between. The length of the CDR3 is 12 residues. Per the germline V gene, CDR1 is KGHDR and CDR2 is SFDVKD.

This clone was picked up many times. This chain joins TRBV4-1 and TRBJ2-5; 7 nucleotides match TRBD2. In germline, CDR1 is MGHRA, CDR2 YSYEKL. This CDR3 region has 16 residues. Trimming removed 1 base from V and 1 base from J; junction bases left unmatched: 6. CDR3 protein: CASSQGGGGPQETQYF. CDR3 sequence (DNA): TGCGCCAGCAGCCAAGGGGGCGGGGGACCCCAAGAGACCCAGTACTTC.

In this sample, this clone turned up a few times. Being one base from a much bigger clone, this may be a read error. The sample has other DNA sequences that encode this CDR3 too. V and J are TRBV20-1 and TRBJ2-5; 8 positions match TRBD2. V shed 1 base, J shed 0 bases, and the junction held 7 bases outside the gene matches. CDR1 and CDR2 (germline): DFQATT, SNEGSKA (reference sequence). The CDR3 extends over 16 amino acids. CDR3 in DNA: TGCAGTGCTAGAGGTGGTAGCGGGACTTACCAAGAGACCCAGTACTTC. Its translation is CSARGGSGTYQETQYF.

This clone was recorded many times. A read error is possible here, since a much larger clone lies one base away. V and J are TRBV20-1 and TRBJ1-4, with 10 bases identical to TRBD1. The germline gives CDR1 DFQATT, CDR2 SNEGSKA (reference sequence). The CDR3 length is 16 residues. The CDR3 sequence is CSARDIRQGAREKLSF. The DNA for the CDR3 is TGCAGTGCTAGAGATATAAGACAGGGGGCGCGAGAAAAACTGTCTTTT.

This clone was counted ten times or more. This chain links TRBV19 with TRBJ2-1; 11 bases fit TRBD2. This CDR3 has 18 amino acids. V gave up 4 bases and J gave up 1 base; unmatched junction bases: 9. The V gene's germline CDR1 is LNHDA and CDR2 SQIVND (reference sequence). CDR3 nucleotides: TGTGCCAGTAGTAGAACCGGGACTAGCGGAGGTTCCTACAATGAGCAGTTCTTC. It translates to CASSRTGTSGGSYNEQFF.

This clone came up many times. The genes are TRBV4-3 and TRBJ2-5, with TRBD2 identical over 9 bases. Germline-derived CDR1 and CDR2 are LGHNA and YSLEER. The CDR3 is 14 residues long. V lost 2 bases and J lost 4; bases outside the gene matches: 2. The CDR3 nucleotides are TGCGCCAGCAGCCAAATTAGCGGGAGAGAGACCCAGTACTTC. Protein product: CASSQISGRETQYF.

The sample holds many counts of this clone. This sequence joins TRBV30 and TRBJ1-5; D gene ambiguous. The V end was cut by 0 bases, the J end by 4 bases, with 7 bases between. The CDR3 runs 13 residues. Germline V gene lookup returns CDR1 GTSNPN and CDR2 SVGIG (reference sequence). CDR3 coding DNA: TGTGCCTGGAGTGTAGAGCCAAATCAGCCCCAGCATTTT. Residues: CAWSVEPNQPQHF. The full variable domain, rest sourced from reference TRBV30 and TRBJ1-5, is SQTIHQWPATLVQPVGSPLSLECTVEGTSNPNLYWYRQAAGRGLQLLFYSVGIGQISSEVPQNLSASRPQDRQFILSSKKLLLSDSGFYLCAWSVEPNQPQHFGDGTRLSIL.

This clone was recorded at least ten times. The chain recombines TRBV5-1 with TRBJ2-2; TRBD2 matches 16 bases. Germline V gives CDR1 SGHRS, CDR2 YFSETQ. The trim removed 4 bases at V and 5 bases at J, leaving 2 bases unmatched. The CDR3 is 16 amino acids. The CDR3 nucleotides read TGCGCCAGCAGCCCGGGACTAGCGGGAGGGACCGGGGAGCTGTTTTTT. This sequence encodes CASSPGLAGGTGELFF. Using reference TRBV5-1 and TRBJ2-2 for the parts outside the CDR3, the full variable domain is KAGVTQTPRYLIKTRGQQVTLSCSPISGHRSVSWYQQTPGQGLQFLFEYFSETQRNKGNFPGRFSGRQFSNSRSEMNVSTLELGDSALYLCASSPGLAGGTGELFFGEGSRLTVL.

This clone was detected ten times or more. The chain uses TRBV9 and TRBJ2-1; D remains ambiguous. Germline assignment: CDR1 SGDLS and CDR2 YYNGEE. The V end was cut by 0 bases, the J end by 4 bases, with 11 bases between. The CDR3 totals 15 residues. The CDR3 bases are TGTGCCAGCAGCGTAGATACGGTGTCTTACAATGAGCAGTTCTTC. Its protein product is CASSVDTVSYNEQFF.

This rearrangement joins TRBV12-3 or TRBV12-4 to TRBJ2-7; D unresolved. The CDR3 is 13 amino acids. Between the trimmed V and J ends, which lost 1 base and 2 bases, there was a span of 6 bases. For the CDR3, the DNA is TGTGCCAGCAGTTTAGTCCCTACCTACGAGCAGTACTTC. As protein: CASSLVPTYEQYF.

This clone was seen repeatedly, ten times or more. This chain joins TRBV15 and TRBJ1-6; D remains ambiguous. This CDR3 has 13 residues. Germline V lookup: CDR1 LNHNV, CDR2 YYDKDF (reference sequence). Trimming took off 2 bases at V and 9 bases at J, with 8 bases between the two ends. CDR3 in amino acids: CATSRSLVSPLHF. The CDR3 coding sequence is TGTGCCACCAGCAGATCCCTCGTTTCACCCCTCCACTTT.

This clone was detected ten times or more. CDR3 sequence (DNA): TGCGCCAGCAGCTTGCGCGGGACAGCCAGAGCAACTAATGAAAAACTGTTTTTT. It is translated as CASSLRGTARATNEKLFF. V usage is TRBV5-1 and J usage is TRBJ1-4, with 7 bases matching TRBD1. The V gene end was trimmed by 1 base and the J gene end by 0 bases; junction bases not matched to a gene: 9. The V gene's germline CDR1 is SGHRS and CDR2 YFSETQ. The CDR3 runs 18 residues.

V gene TRBV20-1 combines with J gene TRBJ2-7; 12 nucleotides agree with TRBD2. This CDR3 spans 15 amino acids. The germline V gene encodes CDR1 DFQATT and CDR2 SNEGSKA (reference sequence). V was clipped by 2 bases and J by 7 bases; unmatched bases: 9. The CDR3 DNA sequence: TGCAGTGCTAGACGGGACGGACTAGCGGGATATGAGCAGTACTTC. As protein: CSARRDGLAGYEQYF.

This clone occurred many times. The V gene is TRBV5-1, the J gene TRBJ2-1, with D perhaps matching TRBD1 or TRBD2 (5 bases each). The CDR3 is 17 amino acids. CDR1 and CDR2 (germline): SGHRS, YFSETQ. V was shortened by 0 bases and J by 2 bases, with 15 bases between the two germline ends. CDR3 sequence: CASSLGASLGAYNEQFF. The CDR3 DNA reads as TGCGCCAGCAGCTTGGGGGCTAGCTTGGGGGCCTACAATGAGCAGTTCTTC. Variable domain in full (rest from reference TRBV5-1 and TRBJ2-1): KAGVTQTPRYLIKTRGQQVTLSCSPISGHRSVSWYQQTPGQGLQFLFEYFSETQRNKGNFPGRFSGRQFSNSRSEMNVSTLELGDSALYLCASSLGASLGAYNEQFFGPGTRLTVL.

This clone was seen at least ten times. The CDR3 bases are TGTGCCAGCAGCGGGACCTTGAATGAGCAGTTCTTC. Translation: CASSGTLNEQFF. This chain joins TRBV9 and TRBJ2-1; D is unclear. The CDR3 covers 12 residues. Germline lookup yields CDR1 SGDLS and CDR2 YYNGEE. V gave up 3 bases and J gave up 7 bases, with 8 bases separating them.

In this sample, this clone turned up many times. The chain carries TRBV19 and TRBJ1-2, with TRBD1 identical over 8 bases. Germline assignment: CDR1 LNHDA and CDR2 SQIVND (reference sequence). Trimming at V came to 11 bases and at J to 4 bases, leaving 6 bases not matched to a gene. CDR3 length equals 12 residues. The CDR3: CAGGQGPYGYTF. CDR3 sequence (DNA): TGTGCCGGTGGACAGGGACCCTATGGCTACACCTTC.

Many counts were recorded for this clone. This rearrangement joins TRBV5-4 to TRBJ2-1; perhaps TRBD2 as D (6 bases). CDR1 is SGHNT, CDR2 YYREEE, per germline (reference sequence). CDR3 length: 14 amino acids. The V end was cut by 1 base, the J end by 8 bases, with 13 bases between. The CDR3 sequence: CASSLFESSDEQFF. CDR3 nucleotide sequence: TGTGCCAGCAGCTTGTTCGAGTCTAGCGATGAGCAGTTCTTC.

There are many counts of this clone. In DNA, the CDR3 is TGCAGTGCCGTAGTTAGGCGGGAGGGCACAGATACGCAGTATTTT. Translated, it gives CSAVVRREGTDTQYF. The chain uses TRBV20-1 and TRBJ2-3, with 8 bases fitting TRBD2. V gave up 6 bases and J gave up 1 base; unmatched junction bases: 9. Germline assignment: CDR1 DFQATT and CDR2 SNEGSKA (reference sequence). CDR3 length: 15 amino acids.

This clone showed up many times. This chain joins TRBV2 and TRBJ2-5; D gene uncertain. The CDR3 has 12 amino acids. CDR1 is SNHLY and CDR2 is FYNNEI in the germline V gene. Trimming stripped 8 bases from V and 5 bases from J, with 12 bases between. CDR3 in DNA: TGTGCCAGCCACCCGGCTCAGGAGACCCAGTACTTC. Amino acids: CASHPAQETQYF.

The table lists this clone with many counts. J is TRBJ2-7 and V is TRBV12-3 or TRBV12-4, with D possibly being TRBD1 or TRBD2 (6 bases each). V was clipped by 3 bases and J by 0 bases, with 12 bases between them. This CDR3 is 15 amino acids long. In DNA, the CDR3 is TGTGCCAGCAGTTTTTGGGGGGCTTTCTCCTACGAGCAGTACTTC. Translating gives CASSFWGAFSYEQYF.

This clone has ten or more counts. This chain joins TRBV27 and TRBJ2-5; D might be TRBD2 (6 bases). This CDR3 is built from 14 residues. V was clipped by 2 bases and J by 7 bases, with 14 bases between them. Germline-derived CDR1 and CDR2 are MNHEY and SMNVEV (reference sequence). The CDR3 is CASSLDGAGGTQYF. CDR3 DNA: TGTGCCAGCAGTTTAGACGGGGCCGGGGGGACCCAGTACTTC.